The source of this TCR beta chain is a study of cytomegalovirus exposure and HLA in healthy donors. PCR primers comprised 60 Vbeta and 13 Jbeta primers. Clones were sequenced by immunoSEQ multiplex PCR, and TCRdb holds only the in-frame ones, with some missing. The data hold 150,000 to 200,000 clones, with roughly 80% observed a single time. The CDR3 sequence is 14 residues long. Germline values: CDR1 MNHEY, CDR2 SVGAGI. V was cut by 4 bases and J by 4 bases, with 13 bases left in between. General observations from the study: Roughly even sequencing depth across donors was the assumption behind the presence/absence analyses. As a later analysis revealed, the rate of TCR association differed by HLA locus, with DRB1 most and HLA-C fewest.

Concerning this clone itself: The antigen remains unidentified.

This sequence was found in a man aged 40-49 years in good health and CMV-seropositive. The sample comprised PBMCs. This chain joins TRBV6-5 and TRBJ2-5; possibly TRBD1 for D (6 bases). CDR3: CASSSGPRGETQYF. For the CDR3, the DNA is TGTGCCAGCAGTTCAGGGCCCAGGGGAGAGACCCAGTACTTC.